This T cell receptor (beta chain) was sequenced during a study of T cell repertoires in cytomegalovirus infection. Study as a whole: Through public TCR beta signatures, both CMV infection and matching HLA type were indicated.

This clonotype was found many times. No antigen is known for it. Points from the study as a whole: Individuals carrying CMV plus the relevant HLA were identified by cumulative frequency of public TCR beta families.

CDR3 length: 17 amino acids. Germline CDR1 is SGHTA and CDR2 is FQGNSA. V shed 5 bases and J shed 0 bases, with 19 bases lying between them. One entry per CDR3 protein results from TCRdb running MiXCR on the reads. The sample includes roughly 280,000 distinct CDR3 sequences, 9.1% seen only once; the top ten take about 14%. The chain uses TRBV7-2 and TRBJ2-5; tentatively, D is TRBD2 (7 bases). This TCR was recovered from a human donor in good health (CMV status not recorded). Some clones in this sample may be carry-over from other donors' samples. The specimen was PBMCs. The CDR3 DNA sequence: TGTGCCAGCAGCCCGGCGGGGGCGGGAGAATACCAAGAGACCCAGTACTTC. Residues: CASSPAGAGEYQETQYF.